This T cell receptor (beta chain) was sequenced in a study of cytomegalovirus exposure and HLA in healthy donors. Findings of the study overall: Within an earlier analysis, most TCR beta V segments proved productive either about 87% or about 30% of the time.

Primers included in the PCR were 60 Vbeta and 13 Jbeta primers. The data were produced by immunoSEQ multiplex PCR, yet TCRdb's version contains in-frame clones alone and is incomplete. This sample has roughly 70,000 clones, with roughly 74% found just once. Concerning this clone itself: The antigen remains unidentified.

The junction had 10 bases not matched to a gene; V was cut back by 1 base and J by 9 bases. This CDR3 is 16 amino acids long. The germline CDR1 and CDR2 sequences are GTSNPN and SVGIG (reference sequence). V and J are TRBV30 and TRBJ2-1; 12 bases map to TRBD2. Sequenced: PBMCs. The TCR originated in a human donor in good health. For the CDR3, the DNA is TGTGCCTGGAGTGAAGAGGCGACTAGCGGGAGTGCTGAGCAGTTCTTC. The encoded protein is CAWSEEATSGSAEQFF. Filled out from reference TRBV30 and TRBJ2-1, the complete variable domain reads SQTIHQWPATLVQPVGSPLSLECTVEGTSNPNLYWYRQAAGRGLQLLFYSVGIGQISSEVPQNLSASRPQDRQFILSSKKLLLSDSGFYLCAWSEEATSGSAEQFFGPGTRLTVL.